This T cell receptor beta chain was recorded in a study of blood T cell repertoires in COVID-19. From germline, CDR1 is SGHAT and CDR2 FQNNGV. The CDR3 runs 14 residues. V shed 5 bases, J shed 2 bases, and the junction held 6 bases outside the gene matches. Original processing notes: Amplification of reference gene primers provided the estimated nucleated cell counts. Sequencing used immunoSEQ multiplex PCR; TCRdb keeps in-frame clones, though not all of them. D and trimming were read from the DNA, whereas the V and J calls and clone size are those reported in that table. The repertoire consists of approximately 150,000 clones, with roughly 90% occurring once and the leading ten covering 3.5% to 5%.

The TCR originated in a woman aged 55-70 years with active or convalescent COVID-19. Specimen: peripheral blood. The chain is built from TRBV11-2 and TRBJ2-7; 7 bases agree with TRBD1. CDR3 in DNA: TGTGCCAGCAGCCCACACAGGGGACCCTACGAGCAGTACTTC. Its translation is CASSPHRGPYEQYF.